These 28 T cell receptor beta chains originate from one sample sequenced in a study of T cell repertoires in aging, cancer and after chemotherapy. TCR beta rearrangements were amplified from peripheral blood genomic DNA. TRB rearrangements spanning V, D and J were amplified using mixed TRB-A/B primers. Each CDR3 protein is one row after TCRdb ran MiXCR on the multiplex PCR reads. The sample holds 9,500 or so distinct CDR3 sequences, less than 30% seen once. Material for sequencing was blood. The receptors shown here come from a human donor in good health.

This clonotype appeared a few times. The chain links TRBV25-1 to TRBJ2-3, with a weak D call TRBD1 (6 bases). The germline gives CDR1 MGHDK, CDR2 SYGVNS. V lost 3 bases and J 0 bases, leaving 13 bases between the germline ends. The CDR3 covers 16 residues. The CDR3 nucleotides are TGTGCCAGCAGTGATCTCGACAGGCCTAGCACAGATACGCAGTATTTT. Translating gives CASSDLDRPSTDTQYF.

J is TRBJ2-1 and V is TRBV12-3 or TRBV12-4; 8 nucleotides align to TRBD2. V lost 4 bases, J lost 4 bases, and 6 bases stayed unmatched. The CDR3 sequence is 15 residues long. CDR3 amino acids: CASSSSGSGYNEQFF. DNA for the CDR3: TGTGCCAGCAGTTCCAGCGGGAGCGGTTACAATGAGCAGTTCTTC.

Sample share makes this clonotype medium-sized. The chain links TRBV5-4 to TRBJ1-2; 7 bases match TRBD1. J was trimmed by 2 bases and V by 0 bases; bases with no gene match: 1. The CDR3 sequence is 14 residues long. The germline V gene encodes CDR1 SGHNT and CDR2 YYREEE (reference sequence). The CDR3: CASSLEGANYGYTF. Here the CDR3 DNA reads TGTGCCAGCAGCTTGGAGGGGGCGAACTATGGCTACACCTTC.

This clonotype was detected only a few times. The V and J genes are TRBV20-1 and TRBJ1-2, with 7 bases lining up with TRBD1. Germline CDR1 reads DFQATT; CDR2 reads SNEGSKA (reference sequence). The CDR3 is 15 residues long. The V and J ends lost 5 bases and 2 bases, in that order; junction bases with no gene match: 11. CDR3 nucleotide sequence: TGCAGTGCTCCTGCCCCCTTACAGGGGAACTATGGCTACACCTTC. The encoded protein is CSAPAPLQGNYGYTF.

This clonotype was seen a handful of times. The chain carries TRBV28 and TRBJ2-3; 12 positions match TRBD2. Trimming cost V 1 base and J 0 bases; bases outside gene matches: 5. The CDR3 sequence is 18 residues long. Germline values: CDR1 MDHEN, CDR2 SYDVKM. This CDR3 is CASSLSLTSGGSTDTQYF. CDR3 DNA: TGTGCCAGCAGTTTATCCCTGACTAGCGGGGGCAGCACAGATACGCAGTATTTT.

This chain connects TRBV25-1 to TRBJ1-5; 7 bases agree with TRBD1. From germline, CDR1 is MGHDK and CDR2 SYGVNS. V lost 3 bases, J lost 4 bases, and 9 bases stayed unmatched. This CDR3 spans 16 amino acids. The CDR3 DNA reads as TGTGCCAGCAGTGACGCTACAGGGGTTTTAAATCAGCCCCAGCATTTT. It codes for CASSDATGVLNQPQHF.

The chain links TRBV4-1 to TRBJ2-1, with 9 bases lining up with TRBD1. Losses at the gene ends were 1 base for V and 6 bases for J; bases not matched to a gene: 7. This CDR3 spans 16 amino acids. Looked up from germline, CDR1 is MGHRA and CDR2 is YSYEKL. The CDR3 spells CASSQGSQGALNEQFF. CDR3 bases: TGCGCCAGCAGCCAAGGATCACAGGGGGCACTCAATGAGCAGTTCTTC.

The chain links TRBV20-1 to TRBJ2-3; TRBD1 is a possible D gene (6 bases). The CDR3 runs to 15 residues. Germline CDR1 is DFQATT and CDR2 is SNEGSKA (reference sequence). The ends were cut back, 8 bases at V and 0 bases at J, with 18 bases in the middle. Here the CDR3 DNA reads TGCAGTTGCCTGACCAGGGGTTTTAGCACAGATACGCAGTATTTT. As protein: CSCLTRGFSTDTQYF.

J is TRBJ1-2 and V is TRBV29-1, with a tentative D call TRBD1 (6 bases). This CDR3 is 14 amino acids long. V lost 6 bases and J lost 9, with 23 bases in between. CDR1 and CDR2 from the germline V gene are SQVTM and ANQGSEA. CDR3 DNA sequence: TGCAGCGTCGCTAACACGGACAGAGGGCATAGCTACACCTTC. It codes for CSVANTDRGHSYTF.

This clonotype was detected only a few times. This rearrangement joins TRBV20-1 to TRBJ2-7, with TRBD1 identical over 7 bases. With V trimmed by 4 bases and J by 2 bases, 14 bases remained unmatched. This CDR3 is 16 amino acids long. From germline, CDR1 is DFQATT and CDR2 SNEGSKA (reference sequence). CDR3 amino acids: CSAKGQPPINPYEQYF. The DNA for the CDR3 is TGCAGTGCTAAGGGACAGCCCCCGATAAACCCCTACGAGCAGTACTTC.

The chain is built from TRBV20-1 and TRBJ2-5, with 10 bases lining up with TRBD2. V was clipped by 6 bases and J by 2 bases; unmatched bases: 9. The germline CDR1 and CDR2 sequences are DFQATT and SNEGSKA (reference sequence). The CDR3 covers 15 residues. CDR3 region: CSAGFLAGDQETQYF. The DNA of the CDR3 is TGCAGTGCCGGGTTTCTAGCGGGAGATCAAGAGACCCAGTACTTC.

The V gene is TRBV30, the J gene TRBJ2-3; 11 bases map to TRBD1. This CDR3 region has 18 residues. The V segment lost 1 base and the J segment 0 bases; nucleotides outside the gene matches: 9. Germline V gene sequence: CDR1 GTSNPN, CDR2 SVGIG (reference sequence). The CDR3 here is CAWSGWDRGLLSTDTQYF. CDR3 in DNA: TGTGCCTGGAGTGGATGGGACAGGGGGTTACTTAGCACAGATACGCAGTATTTT. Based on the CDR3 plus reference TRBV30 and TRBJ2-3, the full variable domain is SQTIHQWPATLVQPVGSPLSLECTVEGTSNPNLYWYRQAAGRGLQLLFYSVGIGQISSEVPQNLSASRPQDRQFILSSKKLLLSDSGFYLCAWSGWDRGLLSTDTQYFGPGTRLTVL.

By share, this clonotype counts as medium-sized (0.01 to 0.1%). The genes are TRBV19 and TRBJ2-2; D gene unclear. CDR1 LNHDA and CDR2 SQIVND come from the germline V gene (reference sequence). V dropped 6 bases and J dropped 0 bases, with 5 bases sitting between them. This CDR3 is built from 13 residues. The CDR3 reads CASRYANTGELFF. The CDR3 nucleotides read TGTGCCAGTAGATATGCGAACACCGGGGAGCTGTTTTTT.

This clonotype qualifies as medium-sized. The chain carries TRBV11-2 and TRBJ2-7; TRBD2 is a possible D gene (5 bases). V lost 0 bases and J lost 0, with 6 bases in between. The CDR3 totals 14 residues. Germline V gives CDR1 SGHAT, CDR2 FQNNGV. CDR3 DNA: TGTGCCAGCAGCTTAGAGGGGAGCTCCTACGAGCAGTACTTC. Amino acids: CASSLEGSSYEQYF.

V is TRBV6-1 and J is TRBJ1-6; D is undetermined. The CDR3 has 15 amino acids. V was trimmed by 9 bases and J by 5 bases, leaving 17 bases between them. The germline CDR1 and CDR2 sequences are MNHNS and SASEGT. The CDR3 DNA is TGTGCCAGTTGGCCCGTGATAGGAAATAATTCACCCCTCCACTTT. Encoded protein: CASWPVIGNNSPLHF.

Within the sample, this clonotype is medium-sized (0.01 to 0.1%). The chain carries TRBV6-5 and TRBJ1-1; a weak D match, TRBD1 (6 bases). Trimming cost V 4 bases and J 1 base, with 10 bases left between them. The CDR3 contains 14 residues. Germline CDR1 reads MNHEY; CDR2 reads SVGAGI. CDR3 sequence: CASSSGVWNTEAFF. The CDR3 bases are TGTGCCAGCAGTTCAGGGGTTTGGAACACTGAAGCTTTCTTT.

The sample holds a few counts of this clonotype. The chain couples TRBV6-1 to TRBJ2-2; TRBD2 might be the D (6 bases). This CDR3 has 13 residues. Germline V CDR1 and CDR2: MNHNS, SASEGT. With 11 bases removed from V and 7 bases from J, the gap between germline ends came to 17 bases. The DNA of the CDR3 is TGTGCCTTATTCCCGGGGGATAACGGGGAGCTGTTTTTT. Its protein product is CALFPGDNGELFF.

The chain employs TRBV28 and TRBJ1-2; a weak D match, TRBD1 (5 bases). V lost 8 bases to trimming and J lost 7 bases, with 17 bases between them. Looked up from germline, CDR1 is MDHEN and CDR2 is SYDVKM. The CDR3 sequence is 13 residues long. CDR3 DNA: TGTGCCAGCTGCCCGGGGGGAGAAGCTGGCTACACCTTC. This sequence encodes CASCPGGEAGYTF.

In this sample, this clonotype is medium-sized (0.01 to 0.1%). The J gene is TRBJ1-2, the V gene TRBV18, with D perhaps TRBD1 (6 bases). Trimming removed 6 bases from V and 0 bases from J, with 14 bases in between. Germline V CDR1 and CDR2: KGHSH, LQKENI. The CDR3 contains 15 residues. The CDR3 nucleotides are TGTGCCAGCTCGCCGACAGGCCTGGCTAACTATGGCTACACCTTC. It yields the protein CASSPTGLANYGYTF. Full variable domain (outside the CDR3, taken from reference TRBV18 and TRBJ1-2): NAGVMQNPRHLVRRRGQEARLRCSPMKGHSHVYWYRQLPEEGLKFMVYLQKENIIDESGMPKERFSAEFPKEGPSILRIQQVVRGDSAAYFCASSPTGLANYGYTFGSGTRLTVV.

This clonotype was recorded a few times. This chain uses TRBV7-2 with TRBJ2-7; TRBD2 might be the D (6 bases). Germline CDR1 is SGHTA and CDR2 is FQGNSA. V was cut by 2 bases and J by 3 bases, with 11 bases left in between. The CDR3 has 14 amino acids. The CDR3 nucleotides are TGTGCCAGCAGCTTACTAAGGGACTTCTACGAGCAGTACTTC. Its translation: CASSLLRDFYEQYF.

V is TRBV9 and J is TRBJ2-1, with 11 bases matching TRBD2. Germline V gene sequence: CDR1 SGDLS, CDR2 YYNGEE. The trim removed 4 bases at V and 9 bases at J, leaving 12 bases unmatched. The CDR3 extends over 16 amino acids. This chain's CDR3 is CASSPDGSGRGGEQFF. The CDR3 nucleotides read TGTGCCAGCAGCCCAGACGGTAGCGGGAGGGGGGGTGAGCAGTTCTTC.

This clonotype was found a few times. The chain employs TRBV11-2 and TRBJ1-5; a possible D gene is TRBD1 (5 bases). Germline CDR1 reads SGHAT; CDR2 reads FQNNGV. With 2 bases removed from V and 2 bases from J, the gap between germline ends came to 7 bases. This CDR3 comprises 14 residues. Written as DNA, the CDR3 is TGTGCCAGCAGCTTACAGGGCCGCAATCAGCCCCAGCATTTT. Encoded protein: CASSLQGRNQPQHF.

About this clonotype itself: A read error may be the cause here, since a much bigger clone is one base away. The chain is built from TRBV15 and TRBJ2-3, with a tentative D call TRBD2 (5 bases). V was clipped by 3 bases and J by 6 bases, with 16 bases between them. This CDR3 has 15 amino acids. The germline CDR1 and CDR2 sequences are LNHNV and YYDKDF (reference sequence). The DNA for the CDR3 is TGTGCCACCAGCAGTAGAGCGGAAGGGTGGGATACGCAGTATTTT. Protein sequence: CATSSRAEGWDTQYF.

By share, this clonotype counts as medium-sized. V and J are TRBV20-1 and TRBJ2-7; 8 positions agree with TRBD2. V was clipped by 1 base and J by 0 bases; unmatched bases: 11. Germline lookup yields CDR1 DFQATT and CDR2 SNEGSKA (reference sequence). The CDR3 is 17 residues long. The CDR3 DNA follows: TGCAGTGCTAGAGGCCCTTTGGGTAGCGGGGACTCCTACGAGCAGTACTTC. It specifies CSARGPLGSGDSYEQYF.

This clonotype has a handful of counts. CDR3 sequence reads: CASSPGTGGQPQHF. CDR3 in DNA: TGTGCCAGTAGTCCCGGGACAGGAGGTCAGCCCCAGCATTTT. The rearrangement joins TRBV19 to TRBJ1-5, with 8 bases identical to TRBD1. Per the germline V gene, CDR1 is LNHDA and CDR2 is SQIVND (reference sequence). This CDR3 is 14 amino acids long. V gave up 5 bases and J gave up 6 bases; unmatched junction bases: 6. The variable domain in full, with the rest retrieved from reference TRBV19 and TRBJ1-5, is DGGITQSPKYLFRKEGQNVTLSCEQNLNHDAMYWYRQDPGQGLRLIYYSQIVNDFQKGDIAEGYSVSREKKESFPLTVTSAQKNPTAFYLCASSPGTGGQPQHFGDGTRLSIL.

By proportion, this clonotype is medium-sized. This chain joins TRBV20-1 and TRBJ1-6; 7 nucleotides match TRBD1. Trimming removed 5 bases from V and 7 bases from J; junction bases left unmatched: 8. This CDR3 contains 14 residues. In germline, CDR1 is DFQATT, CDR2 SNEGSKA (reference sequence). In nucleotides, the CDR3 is TGCAGTGCTCGGACCGGGACAGAGAATTCACCCCTCCACTTT. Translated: CSARTGTENSPLHF.

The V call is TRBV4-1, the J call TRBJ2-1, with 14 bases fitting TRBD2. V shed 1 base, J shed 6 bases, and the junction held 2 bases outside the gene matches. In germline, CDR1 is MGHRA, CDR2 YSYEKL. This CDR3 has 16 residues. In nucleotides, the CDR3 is TGCGCCAGCAGCCAAGGGGGACTAGCGGGAGTCAATGAGCAGTTCTTC. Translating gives CASSQGGLAGVNEQFF.

CDR3 DNA sequence: TGCAGCGTTGTTGAACAGGGGGCGCCTTCCTACGAGCAGTACTTC. The encoded protein is CSVVEQGAPSYEQYF. This chain connects TRBV29-1 to TRBJ2-7; 9 nucleotides align to TRBD1. Germline CDR1 SQVTM, CDR2 ANQGSEA. The CDR3 contains 15 residues. V was pared by 4 bases and J by 1 base, with 8 bases of the junction left unmatched.